This T cell receptor (beta chain) was recorded in a study of blood T cell repertoires in COVID-19. Study overall: Researchers got acute and convalescent COVID-19 samples from the United States, Italy and Spain. Sources were T cells, B-cell-depleted T cells, or PBMCs; the material itself was cDNA or gDNA.

The CDR3 extends over 12 amino acids. CDR1 SGHAT and CDR2 FQNNGV come from the germline V gene. V was shortened by 5 bases and J by 3 bases, with 8 bases between the two germline ends. As originally analysed: How many nucleated cells were present was estimated from reference gene primer amplification. Clones were read by immunoSEQ multiplex PCR, and TCRdb kept only the in-frame ones, dropping some. That table is the source of V, J and clone size, and D and trimming were worked out from the DNA. The table records 250,000 to 300,000 clones, 70% to 90% of them present only once. The specimen was peripheral blood. This chain uses TRBV11-2 with TRBJ2-7; D not certain. This TCR was recovered from a young woman with acute or convalescent COVID-19. CDR3 sequence reads: CASSPPGYEQYF. CDR3 nucleotides: TGTGCCAGCAGCCCCCCCGGCTACGAGCAGTACTTC.